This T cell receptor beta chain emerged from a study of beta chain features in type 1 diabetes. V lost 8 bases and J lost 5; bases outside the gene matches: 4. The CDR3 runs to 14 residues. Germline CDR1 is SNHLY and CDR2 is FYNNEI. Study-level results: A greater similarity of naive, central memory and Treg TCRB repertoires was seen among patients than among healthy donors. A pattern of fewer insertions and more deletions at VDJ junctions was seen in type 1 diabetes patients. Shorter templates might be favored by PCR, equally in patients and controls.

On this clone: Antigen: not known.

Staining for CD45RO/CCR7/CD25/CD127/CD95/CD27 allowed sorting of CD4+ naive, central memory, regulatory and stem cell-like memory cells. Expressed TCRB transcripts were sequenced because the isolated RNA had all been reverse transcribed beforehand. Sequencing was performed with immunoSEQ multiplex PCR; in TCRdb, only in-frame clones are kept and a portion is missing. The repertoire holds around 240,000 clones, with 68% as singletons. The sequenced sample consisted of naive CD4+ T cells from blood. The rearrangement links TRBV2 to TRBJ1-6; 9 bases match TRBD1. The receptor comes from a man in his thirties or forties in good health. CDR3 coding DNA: TGTGCCAGCCGTAGACAGGGGGATAATTCACCCCTCCACTTT. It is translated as CASRRQGDNSPLHF.